This T cell receptor (beta chain) came from a study of cytomegalovirus exposure and HLA in healthy donors. Turning to the study itself: Tens of millions of unique TCRs, all from HLA-typed donors, were included in an early release of the data.

The PCR was carried out with 60 Vbeta primers and 13 Jbeta primers. Clones were read by immunoSEQ multiplex PCR, and TCRdb kept only the in-frame ones, dropping some. The table records about 200,000 clones, around 85% of them present only once. This clone was observed a few times. Its antigen is still unknown. CDR1 and CDR2 (germline): SGHAT, FQDESV (reference sequence). The ends lost 6 bases at V and 3 bases at J; junction bases unmatched: 5. The CDR3 length is 15 residues. Overall study results and limits: A cluster of highly shared sequence variants was likely a sequencing artifact.

This TCR was recovered from a man aged 50-60 years in good health and CMV-seronegative. The sequencing input was PBMCs. V is TRBV11-1 and J is TRBJ2-1; 10 nucleotides agree with TRBD2. The CDR3 loop reads CASSSGTSDYNEQFF. CDR3 coding DNA: TGTGCCAGCAGTTCCGGGACTAGCGACTACAATGAGCAGTTCTTC.